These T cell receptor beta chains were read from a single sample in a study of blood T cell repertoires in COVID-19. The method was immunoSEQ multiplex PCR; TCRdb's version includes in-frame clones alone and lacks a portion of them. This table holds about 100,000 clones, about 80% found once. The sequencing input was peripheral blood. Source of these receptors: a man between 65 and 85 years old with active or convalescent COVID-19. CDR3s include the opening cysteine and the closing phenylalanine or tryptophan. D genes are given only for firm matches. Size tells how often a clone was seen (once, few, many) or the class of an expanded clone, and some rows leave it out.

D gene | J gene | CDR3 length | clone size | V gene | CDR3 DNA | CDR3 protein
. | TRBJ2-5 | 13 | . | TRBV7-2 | TGTGCCAGCAGCCGGGGGGCGGATGAGACCCAGTACTTC | CASSRGADETQYF
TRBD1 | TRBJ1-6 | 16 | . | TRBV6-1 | TGTGCCAGCAGTAAAGACCAAGGGGGCCCCTATTCACCCCTCCACTTT | CASSKDQGGPYSPLHF
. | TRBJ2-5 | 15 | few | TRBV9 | TGTGCCAGCAGCGTAGACTCTTCACTCGGGGAGACCCAGTACTTC | CASSVDSSLGETQYF
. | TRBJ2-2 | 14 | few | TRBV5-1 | TGCGCCAGCAGCTTGGTGGGGGGCACCGGGGAGCTGTTTTTT | CASSLVGGTGELFF
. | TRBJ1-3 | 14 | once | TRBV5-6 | TGTGCCAGCAGCTTAAGGGGAACGGCCCCCACCATATATTTT | CASSLRGTAPTIYF
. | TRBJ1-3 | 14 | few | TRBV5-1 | TGCGCCAGCAGCCCCACAGGGTCTGGAAACACCATATATTTT | CASSPTGSGNTIYF
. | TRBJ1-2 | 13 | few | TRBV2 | TGTGCCAGCAGTGACAGGACTAGCTATGGCTACACCTTC | CASSDRTSYGYTF
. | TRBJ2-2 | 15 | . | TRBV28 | TGTGCCAGCAGAACTGACACCTCGAACACCGGGGAGCTGTTTTTT | CASRTDTSNTGELFF
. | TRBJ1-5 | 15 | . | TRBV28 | TGTGCCAGCAGGCCTCAGGGGTATAGCAATCAGCCCCAGCATTTT | CASRPQGYSNQPQHF
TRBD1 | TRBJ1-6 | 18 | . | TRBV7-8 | TGTGCCAGCAGCGACCGGGACAGGGTCGCCTCCAGTAATTCACCCCTCCACTTT | CASSDRDRVASSNSPLHF
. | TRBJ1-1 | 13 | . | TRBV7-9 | TGTGCCAGCAGCTCTCCCGCGGGCTTAGTAGCTTTCTTT | CASSSPAGLVAFF
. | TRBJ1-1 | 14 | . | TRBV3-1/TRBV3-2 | TGTGCCAGCAGCCAGGGGGGGGCGAGGACTGAAGCTTTCTTT | CASSQGGARTEAFF
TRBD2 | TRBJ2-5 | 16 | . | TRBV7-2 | TGTGCCAGCAGCTTAGGCGGGAGGGCCTGGGCCGAGACCCAGTACTTC | CASSLGGRAWAETQYF
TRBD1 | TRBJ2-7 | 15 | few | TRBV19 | TGTGCCAGTGGCATTCTAAGGGGGCCAGCCTACGAGCAGTACTTC | CASGILRGPAYEQYF
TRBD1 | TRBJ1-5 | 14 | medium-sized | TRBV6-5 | TGTGCCAGCAGACACAGGGGAGACAATCAGCCCCAGCATTTT | CASRHRGDNQPQHF
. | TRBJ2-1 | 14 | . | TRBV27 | TGTGCCAGCGCAGCTTCTAGCTCCTACAATGAGCAGTTCTTC | CASAASSSYNEQFF
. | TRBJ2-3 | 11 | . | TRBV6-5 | TGTGCCAGCAGACTCCTAGATACGCAGTATTTT | CASRLLDTQYF
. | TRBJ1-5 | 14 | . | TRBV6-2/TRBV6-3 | TGTGCCAGCAGTTGGACGAGGGTGGGACAGCCCCAGCATTTT | CASSWTRVGQPQHF
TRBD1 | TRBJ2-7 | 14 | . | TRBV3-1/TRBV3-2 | TGTGCCAGCAGGGGGACAGGTTCTTTCTACGAGCAGTACTTC | CASRGTGSFYEQYF
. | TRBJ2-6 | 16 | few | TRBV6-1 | TGTGCCAGCAGTGTAGACAGCAACTCTGGGGCCAACGTCCTGACTTTC | CASSVDSNSGANVLTF
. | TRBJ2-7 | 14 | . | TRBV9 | TGTGCCAGCAGCGTAGAGGCGGCCGCCTACGAGCAGTACTTC | CASSVEAAAYEQYF
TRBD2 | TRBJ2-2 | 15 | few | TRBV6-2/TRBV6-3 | TGTGCCAGCAGTGACGGGGACTACGGCACCGGGGAGCTGTTTTTT | CASSDGDYGTGELFF
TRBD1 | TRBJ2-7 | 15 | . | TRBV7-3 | TGTGCCAGCAGTCAAGGACAGGGTAGCTCCTACGAGCAGTACTTC | CASSQGQGSSYEQYF
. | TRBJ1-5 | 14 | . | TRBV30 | TGTGCCTGGAGCCAGACACGCCCCGTCAAGTCCCAGCATTTT | CAWSQTRPVKSQHF
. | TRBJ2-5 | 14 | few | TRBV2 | TGTGCCAGCAGCCGAGCGACACCGGGGGAGACCCAGTACTTC | CASSRATPGETQYF
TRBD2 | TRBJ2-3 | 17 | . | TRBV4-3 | TGCGCCAGCAGCCAGGTGCCGGGGGGGCATGGGACAGATACGCAGTATTTT | CASSQVPGGHGTDTQYF
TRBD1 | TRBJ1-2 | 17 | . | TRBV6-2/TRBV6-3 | TGTGCCAGCACCCCCGGGACAGGGGGCTATAGTAACTATGGCTACACCTTC | CASTPGTGGYSNYGYTF
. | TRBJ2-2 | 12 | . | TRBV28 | TGTGCCAGCAGTTTCTTTACCGGGGAGCTGTTTTTT | CASSFFTGELFF
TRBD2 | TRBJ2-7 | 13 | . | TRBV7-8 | TGTGCCAGCGGTCCTAGCGGGAGGGCCGTGCAGTACTTC | CASGPSGRAVQYF
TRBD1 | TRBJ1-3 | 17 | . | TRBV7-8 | TGTGCCAGCAGCTTAGGGGTATGGACAGGGTCCGGAAACACCATATATTTT | CASSLGVWTGSGNTIYF
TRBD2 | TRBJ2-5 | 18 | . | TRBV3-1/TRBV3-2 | TGTGCCAGCAGCCACGGTTTAGGACTAGCGGGACGGGGAGAGACCCAGTACTTC | CASSHGLGLAGRGETQYF
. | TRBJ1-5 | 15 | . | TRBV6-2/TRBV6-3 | TGTGCCAGCAGTTCCTCGGGCTATAGCAATCAGCCCCAGCATTTT | CASSSSGYSNQPQHF
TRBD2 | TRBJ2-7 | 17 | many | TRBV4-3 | TGCGCCAGCAGCCAAGATTCGGGGGGGCCGAGCTCCTACGAGCAGTACTTC | CASSQDSGGPSSYEQYF
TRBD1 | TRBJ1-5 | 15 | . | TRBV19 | TGTGCCAGTAGACCGACAGGGAGCAGCAATCAGCCCCAGCATTTT | CASRPTGSSNQPQHF
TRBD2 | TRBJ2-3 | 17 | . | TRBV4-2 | TGTGCCAGCAGCCGGGGACTAGCGGGGAGTAGCACAGATACGCAGTATTTT | CASSRGLAGSSTDTQYF
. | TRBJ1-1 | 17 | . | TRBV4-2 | TGTGCCAGCAGCCAAGATCTTCTAGAGGGCCTGAACACTGAAGCTTTCTTT | CASSQDLLEGLNTEAFF
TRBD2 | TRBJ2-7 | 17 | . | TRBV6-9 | TGTGCCAGCAGTTATTCACTAGCGGGATTAATCGCCCACGAGCAGTACTTC | CASSYSLAGLIAHEQYF
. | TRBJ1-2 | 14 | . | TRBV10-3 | TGTGCCATCAAGGAGGGGATGGTGGACTATGGCTACACCTTC | CAIKEGMVDYGYTF
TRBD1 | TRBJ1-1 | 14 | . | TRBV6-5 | TGTGCCAGCGAAACAGGGGGGGTGAACACTGAAGCTTTCTTT | CASETGGVNTEAFF
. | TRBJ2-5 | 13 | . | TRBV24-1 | TGTGCCACCAGTCAAACAGGGATAGAGACCCAGTACTTC | CATSQTGIETQYF
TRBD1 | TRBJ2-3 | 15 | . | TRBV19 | TGTGCCAACAAGAGGACAGGACCCGGGGTAGATACGCAGTATTTT | CANKRTGPGVDTQYF
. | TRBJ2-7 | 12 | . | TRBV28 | TGTGCCAGCAGTTTAACTATTTACGAGCAGTACTTC | CASSLTIYEQYF
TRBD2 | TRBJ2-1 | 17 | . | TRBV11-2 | TGTGCCAGCAGCTTGGGGCTAGCGGGACCCAGGGGAAATGAGCAGTTCTTC | CASSLGLAGPRGNEQFF
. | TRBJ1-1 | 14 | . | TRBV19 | TGTGCCAGTAGTCCACAGGGTGAGAACACTGAAGCTTTCTTT | CASSPQGENTEAFF
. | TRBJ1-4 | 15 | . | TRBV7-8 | TGTGCCAGCAGCCCCCTTGGGGAGGATAATGAAAAACTGTTTTTT | CASSPLGEDNEKLFF
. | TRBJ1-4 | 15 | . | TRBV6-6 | TGTGCCAGCAGCCTCACAGCTACAACTAATGAAAAACTGTTTTTT | CASSLTATTNEKLFF
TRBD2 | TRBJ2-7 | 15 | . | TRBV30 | TGTGCCTGGAGTGTACTATCGCGGGAGGGCCAGGAGCAGTACTTC | CAWSVLSREGQEQYF
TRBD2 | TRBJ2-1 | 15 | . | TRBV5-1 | TGCGCCAGTACGGGAGGGGGGCCGCCCCGCAATGAGCAGTTCTTC | CASTGGGPPRNEQFF
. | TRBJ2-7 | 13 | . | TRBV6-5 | TGTGCCAGCAGTTCAGGGAATCCCTACGAGCAGTACTTC | CASSSGNPYEQYF
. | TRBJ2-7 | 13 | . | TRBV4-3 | TGCGCCAGCAGCCAGTGGGTGGCGGGCGAGCAGTACTTC | CASSQWVAGEQYF
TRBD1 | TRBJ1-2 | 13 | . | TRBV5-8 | TGTGCCAGCAGCCCCTGGACAGGCTTTGGCTACACCTTC | CASSPWTGFGYTF
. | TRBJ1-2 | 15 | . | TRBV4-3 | TGCGCCAGCAGCCAAGATGCGGCATTAAACTATGGCTACACCTTC | CASSQDAALNYGYTF
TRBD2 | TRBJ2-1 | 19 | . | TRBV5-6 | TGTGCCAGCAGCTTACCTCGCCTGACTAGCGGGGCCTCCTACAATGAGCAGTTCTTC | CASSLPRLTSGASYNEQFF
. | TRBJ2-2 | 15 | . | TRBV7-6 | TGTGCCAGCAGCTTAGGACAGGTTTACACCGGGGAGCTGTTTTTT | CASSLGQVYTGELFF
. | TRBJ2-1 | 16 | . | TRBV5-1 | TGCGCCAGCAGCCTGGACACCTTGACTAGGACCCATGAGCAGTTCTTC | CASSLDTLTRTHEQFF
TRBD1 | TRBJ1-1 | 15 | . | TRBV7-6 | TGTGCCAGCAGCTTGGGTCCACAGGGGGGTACTGAAGCTTTCTTT | CASSLGPQGGTEAFF
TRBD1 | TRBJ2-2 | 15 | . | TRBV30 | TGTGCCCGCAATCCCAGGGGGAAGAACACCGGGGAGCTGTTTTTT | CARNPRGKNTGELFF
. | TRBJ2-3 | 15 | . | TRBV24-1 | TGTGCCACCAGTGATTTCAGGACTAGCACAGATACGCAGTATTTT | CATSDFRTSTDTQYF
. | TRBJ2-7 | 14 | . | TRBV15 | TGTGCCACCAGCAGAGTGGGGGCGCGGGACGAGCAGTACTTC | CATSRVGARDEQYF